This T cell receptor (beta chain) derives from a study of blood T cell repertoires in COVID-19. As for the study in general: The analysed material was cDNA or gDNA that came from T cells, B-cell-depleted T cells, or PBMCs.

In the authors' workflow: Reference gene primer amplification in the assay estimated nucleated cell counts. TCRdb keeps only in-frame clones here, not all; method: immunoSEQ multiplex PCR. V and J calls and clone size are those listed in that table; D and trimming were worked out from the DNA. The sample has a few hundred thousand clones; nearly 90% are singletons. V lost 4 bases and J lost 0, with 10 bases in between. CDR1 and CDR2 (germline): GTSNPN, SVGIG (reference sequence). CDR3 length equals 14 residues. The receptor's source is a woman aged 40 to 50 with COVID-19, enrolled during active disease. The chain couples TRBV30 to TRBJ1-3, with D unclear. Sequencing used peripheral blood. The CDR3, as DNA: TGTGCCTGGAATTTCGCGTTCTCTGGAAACACCATATATTTT. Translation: CAWNFAFSGNTIYF.